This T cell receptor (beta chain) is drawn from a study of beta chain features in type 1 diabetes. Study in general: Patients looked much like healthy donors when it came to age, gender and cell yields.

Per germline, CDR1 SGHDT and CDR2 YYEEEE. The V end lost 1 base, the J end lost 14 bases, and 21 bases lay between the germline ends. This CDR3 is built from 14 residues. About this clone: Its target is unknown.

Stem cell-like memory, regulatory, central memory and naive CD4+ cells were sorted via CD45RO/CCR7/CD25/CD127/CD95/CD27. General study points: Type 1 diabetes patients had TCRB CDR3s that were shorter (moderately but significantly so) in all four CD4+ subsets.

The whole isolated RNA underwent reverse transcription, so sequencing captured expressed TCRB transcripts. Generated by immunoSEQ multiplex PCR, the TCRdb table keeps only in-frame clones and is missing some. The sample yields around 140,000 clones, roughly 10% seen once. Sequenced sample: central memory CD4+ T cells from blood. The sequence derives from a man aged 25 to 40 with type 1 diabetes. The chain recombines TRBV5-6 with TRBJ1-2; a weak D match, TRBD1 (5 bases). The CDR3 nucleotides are TGTGCCAGCAGCTTGATCAAACAGGCCTCTCGTCGGACCTTC. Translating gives CASSLIKQASRRTF.